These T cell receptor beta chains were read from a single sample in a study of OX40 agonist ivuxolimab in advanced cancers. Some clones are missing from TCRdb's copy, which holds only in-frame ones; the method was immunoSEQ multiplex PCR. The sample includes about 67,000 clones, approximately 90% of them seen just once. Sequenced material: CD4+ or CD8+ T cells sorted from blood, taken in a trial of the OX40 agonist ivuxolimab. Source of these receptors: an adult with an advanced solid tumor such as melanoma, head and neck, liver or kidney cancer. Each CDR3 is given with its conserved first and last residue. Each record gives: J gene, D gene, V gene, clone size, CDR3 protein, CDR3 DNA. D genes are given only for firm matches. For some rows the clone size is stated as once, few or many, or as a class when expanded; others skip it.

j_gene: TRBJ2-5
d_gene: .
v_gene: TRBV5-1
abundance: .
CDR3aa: CASSRTQETQYF
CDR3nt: TGCGCCAGCAGTCGTACTCAAGAGACCCAGTACTTC

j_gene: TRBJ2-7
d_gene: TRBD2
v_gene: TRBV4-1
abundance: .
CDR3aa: CASSQPRTSGNEQYF
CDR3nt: TGTGCCAGCAGCCAACCCCGGACTAGCGGGAACGAGCAGTACTTC

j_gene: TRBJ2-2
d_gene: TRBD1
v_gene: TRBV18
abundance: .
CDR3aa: CASSPPTTGGTGELFF
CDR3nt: TGTGCCAGCTCACCCCCAACCACAGGGGGAACCGGGGAGCTGTTTTTT

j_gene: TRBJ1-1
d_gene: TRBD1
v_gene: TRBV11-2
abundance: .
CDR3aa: CASSRTGQERTEAFF
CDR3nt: TGTGCCAGCAGCCGGACAGGTCAGGAACGGACTGAAGCTTTCTTT

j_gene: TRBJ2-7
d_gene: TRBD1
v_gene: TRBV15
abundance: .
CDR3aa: CATSRNPGQGLSYEQYF
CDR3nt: TGTGCCACCAGCAGGAACCCGGGACAGGGGTTATCCTACGAGCAGTACTTC

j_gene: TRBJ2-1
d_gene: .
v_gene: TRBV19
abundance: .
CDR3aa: CASSFGGLGTYNEQFF
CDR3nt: TGTGCCAGTAGTTTCGGGGGCTTAGGGACCTACAATGAGCAGTTCTTC

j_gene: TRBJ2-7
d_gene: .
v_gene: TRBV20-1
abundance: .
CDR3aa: CSARFMEQQYF
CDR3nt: TGCAGTGCTAGATTTATGGAGCAGCAGTACTTC

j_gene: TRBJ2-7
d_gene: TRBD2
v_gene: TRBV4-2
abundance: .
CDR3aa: CASSQGGREAFYEQYF
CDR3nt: TGTGCCAGCAGCCAAGGCGGGCGGGAGGCGTTCTACGAGCAGTACTTC

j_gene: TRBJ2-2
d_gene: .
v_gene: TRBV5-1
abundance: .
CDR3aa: CASSSLDTANTGELFF
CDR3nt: TGCGCCAGCAGCTCCTTAGACACTGCGAACACCGGGGAGCTGTTTTTT

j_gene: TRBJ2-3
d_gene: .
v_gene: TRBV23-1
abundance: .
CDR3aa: CASSRYVMGRTLGTDTQYF
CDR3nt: TGCGCCAGCAGTCGATACGTGATGGGACGGACCCTCGGAACAGATACGCAGTATTTT

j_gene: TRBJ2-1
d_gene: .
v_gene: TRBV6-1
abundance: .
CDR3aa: CASEWGGSYNEQFF
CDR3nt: TGTGCCAGCGAGTGGGGTGGGTCCTACAATGAGCAGTTCTTC

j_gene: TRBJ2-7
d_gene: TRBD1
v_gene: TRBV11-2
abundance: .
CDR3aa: CASSPDRDTYEQYF
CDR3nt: TGTGCCAGCAGCCCCGACAGGGACACCTACGAGCAGTACTTC

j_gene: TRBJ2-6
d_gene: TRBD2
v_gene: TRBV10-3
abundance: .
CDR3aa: CAISESFGAAGGSGANVLTF
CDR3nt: TGTGCCATCAGTGAGTCGTTTGGGGCCGCGGGAGGGTCTGGGGCCAACGTCCTGACTTTC

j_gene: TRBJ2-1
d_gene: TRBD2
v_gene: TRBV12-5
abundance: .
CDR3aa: CASGLVFFGRGPAGTSKDEQFF
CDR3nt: TGTGCTAGTGGTTTGGTATTTTTTGGACGGGGACCCGCCGGGACTAGTAAAGATGAGCAGTTCTTC

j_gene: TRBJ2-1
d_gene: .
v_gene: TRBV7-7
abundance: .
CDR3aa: CASSPRWVAGRGAYNEQFF
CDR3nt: TGTGCCAGCAGCCCACGATGGGTAGCCGGGAGAGGGGCCTACAATGAGCAGTTCTTC

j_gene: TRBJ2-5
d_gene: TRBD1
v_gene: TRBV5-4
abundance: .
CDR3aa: CASSPRTGGEETQYF
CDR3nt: TGTGCCAGCAGCCCACGGACAGGGGGCGAAGAGACCCAGTACTTC

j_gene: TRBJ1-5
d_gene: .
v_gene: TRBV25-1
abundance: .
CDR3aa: CASSEVGGNQPQHF
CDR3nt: TGTGCCAGCAGTGAAGTAGGGGGCAATCAGCCCCAGCATTTT

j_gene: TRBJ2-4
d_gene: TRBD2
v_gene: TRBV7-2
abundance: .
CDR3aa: CASSPRGAKNIQYF
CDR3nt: TGTGCCAGCAGCCCGCGGGGGGCCAAAAACATTCAGTACTTC

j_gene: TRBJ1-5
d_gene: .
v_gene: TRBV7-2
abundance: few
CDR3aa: CASSSGARGNQPQHF
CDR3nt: TGTGCCAGCAGCTCAGGGGCGAGGGGCAATCAGCCCCAGCATTTT

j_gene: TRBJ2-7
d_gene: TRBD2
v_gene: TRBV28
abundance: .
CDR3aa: CASKGEALAGREQYF
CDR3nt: TGTGCCAGCAAAGGGGAAGCGCTAGCGGGACGGGAGCAGTACTTC

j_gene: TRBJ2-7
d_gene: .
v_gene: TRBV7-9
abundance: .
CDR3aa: CASSTGREQYF
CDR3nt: TGTGCCAGCAGCACAGGGCGCGAGCAGTACTTC

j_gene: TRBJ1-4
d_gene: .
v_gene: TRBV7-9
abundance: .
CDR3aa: CASSFGEEKLFF
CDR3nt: TGTGCCAGCAGCTTTGGGGAGGAAAAACTGTTTTTT

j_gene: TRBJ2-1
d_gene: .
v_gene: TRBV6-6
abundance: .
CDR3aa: CASSPGTHNEQFF
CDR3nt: TGTGCCAGCAGTCCCGGGACGCACAATGAGCAGTTCTTC

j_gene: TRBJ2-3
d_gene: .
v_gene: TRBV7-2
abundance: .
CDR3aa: CASSIVLDTQYF
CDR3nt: TGTGCCAGCAGCATCGTATTAGATACGCAGTATTTT

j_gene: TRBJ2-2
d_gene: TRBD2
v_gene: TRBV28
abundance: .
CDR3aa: CASSPGIAGGPYTGELFF
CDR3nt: TGTGCCAGCAGTCCCGGGATAGCGGGAGGGCCGTATACCGGGGAGCTGTTTTTT

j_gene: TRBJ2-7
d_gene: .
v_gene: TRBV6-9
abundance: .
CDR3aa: CASSYLDQSSYEQYF
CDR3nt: TGTGCCAGCAGTTACCTAGACCAGAGCTCCTACGAGCAGTACTTC

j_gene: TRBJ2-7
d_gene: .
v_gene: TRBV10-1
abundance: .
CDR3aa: CASSPGTTYEQYF
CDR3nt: TGCGCCAGCAGTCCAGGTACGACCTACGAGCAGTACTTC

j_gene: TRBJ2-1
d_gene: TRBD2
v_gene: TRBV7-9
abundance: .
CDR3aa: CASSVAAGLNEQFF
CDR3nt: TGTGCCAGCAGCGTCGCAGCGGGGCTCAATGAGCAGTTCTTC

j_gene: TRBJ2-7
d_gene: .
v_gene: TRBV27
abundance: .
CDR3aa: CASSTWDRTYEQYF
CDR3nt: TGTGCCAGCTCGACATGGGACCGGACCTACGAGCAGTACTTC

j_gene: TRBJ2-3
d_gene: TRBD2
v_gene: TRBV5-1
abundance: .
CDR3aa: CASSPGLAGTDTQYF
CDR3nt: TGCGCCAGCAGCCCAGGACTAGCGGGAACAGATACGCAGTATTTT

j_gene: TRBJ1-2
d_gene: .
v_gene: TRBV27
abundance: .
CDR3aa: CASSLRGYGYTF
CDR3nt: TGTGCCAGCAGTTTACGGGGTTATGGCTACACCTTC

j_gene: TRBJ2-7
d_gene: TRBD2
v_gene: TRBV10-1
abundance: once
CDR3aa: CASSPAGGPDEQYF
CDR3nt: TGCGCCAGCAGCCCAGCGGGAGGGCCGGATGAGCAGTACTTC

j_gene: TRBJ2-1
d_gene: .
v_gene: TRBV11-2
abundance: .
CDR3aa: CASSLVERNEQFF
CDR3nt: TGTGCCAGCAGCTTAGTGGAGCGCAATGAGCAGTTCTTC

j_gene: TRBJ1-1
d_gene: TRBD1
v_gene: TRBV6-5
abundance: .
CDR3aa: CASSSIQGANTEAFF
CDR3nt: TGTGCCAGCAGTAGCATACAGGGGGCGAACACTGAAGCTTTCTTT

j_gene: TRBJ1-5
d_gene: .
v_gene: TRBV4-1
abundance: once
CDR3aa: CASSPGRGDPNQPQHF
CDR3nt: TGCGCCAGCAGCCCCGGTCGGGGCGACCCTAATCAGCCCCAGCATTTT

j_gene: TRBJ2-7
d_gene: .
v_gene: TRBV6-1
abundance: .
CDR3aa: CASSASNLAYEQYF
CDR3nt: TGTGCCAGCAGTGCGAGCAATCTCGCCTACGAGCAGTACTTC

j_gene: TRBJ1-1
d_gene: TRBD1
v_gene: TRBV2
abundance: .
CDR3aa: CASSGQGGNTEAFF
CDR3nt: TGTGCCAGCAGTGGACAGGGAGGGAACACTGAAGCTTTCTTT

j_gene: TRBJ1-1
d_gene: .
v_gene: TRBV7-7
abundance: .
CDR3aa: CASSFTDNTEAFF
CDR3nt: TGTGCCAGCAGCTTTACAGATAACACTGAAGCTTTCTTT

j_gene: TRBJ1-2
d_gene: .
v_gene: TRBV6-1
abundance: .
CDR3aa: CARSSGVNYGYTF
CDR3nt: TGTGCCAGGTCCTCAGGGGTTAACTATGGCTACACCTTC

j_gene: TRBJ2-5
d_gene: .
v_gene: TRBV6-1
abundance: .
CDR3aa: CASRLTRGSQETQYF
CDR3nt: TGTGCCAGCCGCCTAACACGTGGAAGTCAAGAGACCCAGTACTTC

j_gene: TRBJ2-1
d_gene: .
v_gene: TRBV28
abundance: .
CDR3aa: CASSFDAPYNEQFF
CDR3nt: TGTGCCAGCAGTTTTGATGCGCCCTACAATGAGCAGTTCTTC

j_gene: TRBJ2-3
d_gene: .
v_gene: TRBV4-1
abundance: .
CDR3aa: CASSHTPGTKGTDTQYF
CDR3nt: TGCGCCAGCAGCCACACCCCCGGGACAAAGGGGACAGATACGCAGTATTTT

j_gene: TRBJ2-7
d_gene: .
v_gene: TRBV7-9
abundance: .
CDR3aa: CASSRIVGDGSYEQYF
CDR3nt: TGTGCCAGCAGCCGTATAGTGGGGGACGGCTCCTACGAGCAGTACTTC

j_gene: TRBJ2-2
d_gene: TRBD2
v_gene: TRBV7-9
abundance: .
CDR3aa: CASSWNLAGGVGELFF
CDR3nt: TGTGCCAGCAGCTGGAACCTAGCGGGAGGGGTCGGGGAGCTGTTTTTT

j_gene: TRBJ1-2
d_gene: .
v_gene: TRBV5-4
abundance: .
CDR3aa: CASTLGTLGVYGYTF
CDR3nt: TGTGCCAGCACCCTCGGGACACTGGGAGTCTATGGCTACACCTTC

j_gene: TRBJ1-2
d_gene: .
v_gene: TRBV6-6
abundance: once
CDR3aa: CASRPTENYGYTF
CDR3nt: TGTGCCAGCAGGCCGACAGAAAACTATGGCTACACCTTC

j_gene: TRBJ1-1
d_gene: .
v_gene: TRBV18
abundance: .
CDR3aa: CASSPNGGSILTEAFF
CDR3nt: TGTGCCAGCTCACCGAATGGGGGGAGTATACTTACTGAAGCTTTCTTT

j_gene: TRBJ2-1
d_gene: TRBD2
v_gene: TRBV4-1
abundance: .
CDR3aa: CASSQRWTSLPGTYNEQFF
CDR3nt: TGCGCCAGCAGCCAACGATGGACTAGCCTCCCTGGGACCTACAATGAGCAGTTCTTC

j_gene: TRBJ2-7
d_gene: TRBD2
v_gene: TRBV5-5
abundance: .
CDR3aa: CASSVSSGGGTFTYEQYF
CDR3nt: TGTGCCAGCAGCGTCTCCTCCGGGGGGGGAACATTCACCTACGAGCAGTACTTC

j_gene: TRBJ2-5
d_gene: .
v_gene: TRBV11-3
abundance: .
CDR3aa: CASSNSFIAEGETQYF
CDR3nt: TGTGCCAGCAGCAACAGCTTCATAGCGGAGGGAGAGACCCAGTACTTC

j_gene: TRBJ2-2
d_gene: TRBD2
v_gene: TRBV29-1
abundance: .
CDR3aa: CSVVGLAGANTGELFF
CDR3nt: TGCAGCGTTGTAGGACTAGCGGGGGCGAACACCGGGGAGCTGTTTTTT

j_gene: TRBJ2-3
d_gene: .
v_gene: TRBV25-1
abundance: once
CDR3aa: CASSARTFPDTQYF
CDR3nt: TGTGCCAGCAGTGCCAGAACGTTCCCAGATACGCAGTATTTT